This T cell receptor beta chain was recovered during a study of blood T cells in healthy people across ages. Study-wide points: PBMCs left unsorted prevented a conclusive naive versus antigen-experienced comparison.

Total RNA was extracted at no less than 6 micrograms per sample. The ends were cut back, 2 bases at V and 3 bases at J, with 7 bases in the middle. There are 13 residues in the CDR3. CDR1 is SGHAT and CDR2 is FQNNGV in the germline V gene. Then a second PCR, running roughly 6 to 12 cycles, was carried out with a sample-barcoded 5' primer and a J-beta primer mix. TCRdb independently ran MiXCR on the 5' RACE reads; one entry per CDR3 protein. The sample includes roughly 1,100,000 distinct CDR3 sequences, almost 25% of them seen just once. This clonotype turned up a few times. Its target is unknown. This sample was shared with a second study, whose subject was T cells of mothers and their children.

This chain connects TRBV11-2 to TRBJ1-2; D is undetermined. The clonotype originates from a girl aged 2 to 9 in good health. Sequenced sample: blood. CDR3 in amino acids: CASSLSWDYGYTF. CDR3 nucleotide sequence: TGTGCCAGCAGCTTATCCTGGGACTATGGCTACACCTTC.